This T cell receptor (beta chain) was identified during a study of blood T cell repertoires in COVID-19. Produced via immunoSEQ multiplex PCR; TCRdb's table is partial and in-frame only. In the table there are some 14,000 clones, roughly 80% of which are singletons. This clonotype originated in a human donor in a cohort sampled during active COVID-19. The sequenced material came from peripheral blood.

Here the CDR3 DNA reads TGTGCCAGCAGCTACACCCGAGGGAATCAGCCCCAGCATTTT. Protein: CASSYTRGNQPQHF. The chain has TRBV6-6 and TRBJ1-5; D call uncertain. Germline V CDR1 and CDR2: MNHNY, SVGAGI (reference sequence). The CDR3 contains 14 residues. Trimming left V 6 bases short and J 4 bases short, with 13 bases between.